This record covers a single TCR beta chain. The antigen it binds to is not known. Within one base of it there is no much larger clone, and no base qualities were kept. The library was prepared using the immunoSEQ multiplex PCR assay. For the multiplex PCR, a mixture combining 60 forward primers for TCR Vbeta segments and 13 reverse primers for TCR Jbeta segments was used. The CDR3 region of rearranged TCR beta genes was amplified from genomic DNA by a multiplex PCR assay. On the Illumina HiSeq System, the amplified TCR beta libraries were sequenced as 87-base-pair reads. The study's processing was this. A later analysis counted tens of millions of unique TCR beta chains across the 666 repertoires, and roughly 10 million of these chains were shared by at least two donors. A nearest-neighbor algorithm error-corrected the raw reads and collapsed the reads into unique sequences, merging closely related sequences to remove PCR and sequencing errors. V, D and J gene segments were assigned by aligning CDR3 sequences to IMGT reference sequences. For a sequence to be retained, at least a six-nucleotide match to both a V gene segment and a J gene segment was required. Rearrangements were classified as productive when the CDR3 lacked stop codons and remained in frame with V and J, and all other rearrangements were classified as non-productive. Following IMGT convention, CDR3 was defined as the stretch from the second conserved V-encoded cysteine up to the conserved J-encoded phenylalanine. In an earlier analysis of around 570 of the donors, sequences lacking an unambiguous match to a single V gene segment were excluded. An earlier analysis of several hundred of the donors classified V segments as functional when productive rearrangements were above 56.7% and as segregating when the standard deviation between donors was above 5%. To diagnose cytomegalovirus status from the catalog of TCR beta chain sequences, a statistical classification framework was built. A later analysis assigned V and J genes by comparing TCR nucleotide sequences with IMGT/GENE-DB human TR gene sequences. The TCRdist pipeline was used in a later analysis to assign CDR3 sequences and most-parsimonious VDJ recombination scenarios. In a later analysis, every TCR beta chain was defined by the combination of its CDR3 amino acid sequence and its V-gene family, and reads without a unique V-gene family were dropped. A later analysis removed 600 or so highly shared, low-generation-probability nucleotide sequences to deal with suspected cross-contamination and a sequencing artifact. In a later analysis, a clonal expansion index for each public chain was calculated from normalized within-repertoire ranks of inferred template counts. A later analysis computed generation probabilities with a VDJ recombination model fitted to out-of-frame rearrangements, and checked the results against IGoR. A later analysis scored TCR-TCR, TCR-HLA and TCR-CMV co-occurrence with hypergeometric tests, applying a repertoire-size bias correction to TCR pairs. False discovery rates were estimated in a later analysis by permuting HLA or CMV assignments 20 times. A later analysis grouped co-occurring TCRs with DBSCAN, adding TCRdist sequence similarity when clustering within HLA-allele-positive subsets. Repertoires with fewer than 30,000 or more than 120,000 public chains, plus five repertoires with anomalous nucleotide sharing, were excluded from co-occurrence clustering. As stored in TCRdb, this immuneACCESS dataset retains in-frame rearrangements with V and J assigned. A fraction of the clones does not appear; measured against another copy, unresolved V genes explain less than half of the discrepancy, and the remainder lacks a known reason. Clonal size and the V and J genes are those of that table, whereas D and trimming came from the DNA. This sample holds fewer than 200,000 clones; around 80% were observed only once. Around 7.7% of the sample rests with the top ten.

The source of the sample is a study of cytomegalovirus exposure and HLA in healthy donors (dated by TCRdb to 2017 to 2019). At the level of the whole study: An earlier analysis of roughly 630 of the donors reported approximately 300 Gb of sequence data and some 100 million unique TCR beta sequences from some 180 million T cells. About 320 gigabases of sequencing data and 70 million to 85 million unique TCR sequences were included in an early release covering 550 to 800 HLA-typed donors. Of the roughly 400 genotyped donors, over 70% fell in the genetic ancestry cluster associated with self-reported Caucasian donors. The study aimed to test whether cataloging public T cell receptors could reveal signatures of past pathogen exposure. The study used immunosequencing to profile the T cell repertoires of around 600 subjects and linked those repertoires to cytomegalovirus serostatus. Along with the roughly 700-subject first cohort, a separate validation cohort of approximately 110 different subjects was used. To predict cytomegalovirus infection status, the study combined high-throughput TCR immunosequencing, statistical association of individual TCRs with disease status, and machine learning. A later analysis re-analyzed previously published TCR beta repertoires from hundreds of donors and added high-resolution HLA genotyping to study TCR occurrence patterns. Rather than using new phenotypic data, the later analysis identified candidate immune exposures from TCR beta sequences and from how often those sequences occurred across donors. An earlier analysis of 450 to 750 of the donors used high-throughput TCR beta sequencing to judge whether each TCR beta V gene segment behaved as functional or pseudogenic. Donor age, sex, ethnicity and CMV serostatus were collected together with the repertoire data. A later genetic analysis took genome-wide SNP genotypes for about three fifths of the 666 donors and used that subset as a discovery cohort. All discovery cohort repertoires had been generated using a single sequencing platform. HLA typing included class I and class II loci at four-digit resolution. The number of donors typed differed by locus, with about 629-640 for A, B, C, DRB1 and DQB1, roughly 520 for DQA1, 606 for DPA1, and under 490 for DPB1. Roughly five DR-DQ haplotypes were treated as single units for association and clustering because of strong linkage in the cohort. Across approximately 420 genotyped donors of the cohort, an average of about 240,000 unique TCR beta nucleotide sequences per donor were sequenced, and approximately 17% of those sequences were non-productive.

What the research found in general, with its limitations: A later genetic analysis associated a missense DCLRE1C variant with V-gene and J-gene trimming of TCR beta chains, and an independent cohort replicated the association. In this cohort, only TCR beta chains were sequenced, and detectable features were limited by the absence of alpha or paired-chain data. Immune exposure information for the cohort was limited to CMV serostatus. Roughly uniform sequencing depth across donors was assumed in presence/absence analyses, although this assumption may not hold. In the study, some 160 TCR beta chains were listed as associated with cytomegalovirus. Because some donors lacked HLA typing at each locus, the association tests relied only on the typed subset. Compared with the 666-donor mean, donors in an Asian-associated ancestry cluster had fewer N-insertions in productive TCRs, according to a later genetic analysis. Assigning TCR associations to individual alleles was difficult when HLA alleles, especially DR and DQ, strongly co-occurred. A later analysis associated 16,951 TCR beta sequences with specific HLA alleles at a false discovery rate of 0.05. In both the original and validation cohorts, the classifier was reported to diagnose cytomegalovirus status with high specificity and sensitivity. A group of highly shared sequence variants was considered likely to be a technical artifact of the sequencing pipeline. A later analysis found that TCR association rates varied across HLA loci, with DRB1 alleles showing the most associated TCRs and HLA-C alleles the fewest. An earlier analysis of 587 of the donors showed that most TCR beta V segments appeared in productive rearrangements either about 87% or about 30% of the time, which broadly matched IMGT annotations. Because counts were too low, about 15 rarely observed V segments, including chromosome 9 orphons, were left out of the earlier analysis of 587 of the donors. Compared with equally common non-associated chains, HLA-associated TCR beta chains in a later analysis were more clonally expanded and had lower generation probabilities. Linkage disequilibrium might explain the correlated functional status among segregating V segments, but an unknown experimental factor could not be excluded. Three of the identified cytomegalovirus-associated TCR beta chains were confirmed in vitro to be specific for cytomegalovirus antigens. The authors suggested that the approach could potentially be generalized to other disease states and immunological phenotypes. Across donors, most TCR sequences were observed very rarely, whereas some public TCRs were present in many individuals. A later analysis found that most CMV-associated TCR beta chains appeared HLA-restricted, with HLA associations seemingly driven largely by CMV exposure. A later analysis reported that several top co-occurrence clusters appeared linked to parvovirus B19, influenza, CMV and Epstein-Barr virus. A further reported finding was that TCR beta sequences accurately predicted the HLA-A and HLA-B alleles for most subjects in the first cohort. Some IMGT-functional V segments, including TRBV6-2 and TRBV6-3, could not be distinguished by the 87-base-pair reads and were therefore excluded.

Trimming takes 5 bases from V and 5 bases from J, and the germline ends sit 19 bases apart. Including the terminal cysteine and phenylalanine, the CDR3 comprises 16 residues. Kept here is only the CDR3 DNA, which spans 48 bases and is read in frame from base 1. Based on the germline V gene, the CDR1 and CDR2 sequences are SGHTA and FQGNSA. In total, roughly 710 healthy bone marrow donors made up the cohort. At the time of sampling, all cohort members were nominally healthy, though unrecorded immune exposures were likely present. The donor was CMV seropositive and was included in the group of about 290 seropositive cohort members. A peripheral blood sample was provided by each donor, and peripheral blood mononuclear cells were used for TCR beta sequencing. Genomic DNA was extracted from the blood cell samples with the Qiagen DNeasy Blood Extraction Kit.

Material: PBMCs. This TCR was recovered from a woman in her thirties in good health and CMV-seropositive. The rearranged chain carries TRBV7-2 and TRBJ2-1; the D segment could be TRBD1, given 5 matching bases. At the DNA level, the sequence is TGTGCCAGCAGCAAACACTTAGGGGCAGGCAACAATGAGCAGTTCTTC. It translates to CASSKHLGAGNNEQFF. The full variable domain, with segments outside the CDR3 supplied by the reference TRBV7-2 and TRBJ2-1 proteins, appears as GAGVSQSPSNKVTEKGKDVELRCDPISGHTALYWYRQSLGQGLEFLIYFQGNSAPDKSGLPSDRFSAERTGGSVSTLTIQRTQQEDSAVYLCASSKHLGAGNNEQFFGPGTRLTVL.